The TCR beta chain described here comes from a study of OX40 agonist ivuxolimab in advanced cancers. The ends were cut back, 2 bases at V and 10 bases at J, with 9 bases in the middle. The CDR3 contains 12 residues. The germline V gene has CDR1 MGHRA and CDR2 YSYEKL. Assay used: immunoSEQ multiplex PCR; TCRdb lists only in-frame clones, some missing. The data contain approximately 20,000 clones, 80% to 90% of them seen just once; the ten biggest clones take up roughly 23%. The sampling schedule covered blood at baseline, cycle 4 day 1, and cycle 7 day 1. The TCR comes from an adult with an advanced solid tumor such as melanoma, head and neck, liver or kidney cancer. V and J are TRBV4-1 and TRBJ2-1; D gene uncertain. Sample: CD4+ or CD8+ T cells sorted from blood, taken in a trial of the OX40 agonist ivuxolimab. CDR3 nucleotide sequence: TGCGCCAGCAGCCAAAAACCCCGGGAGCAGTTCTTC. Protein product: CASSQKPREQFF.